What follows are 9 T cell receptor beta chains derived from one specimen sequenced in a study of blood T cell repertoires in COVID-19 (dated by TCRdb to the early 2020s). Preparation of the library involved the immunoSEQ multiplex PCR assay. Drawn from immuneACCESS, this table holds only the in-frame rearrangements with V and J called that TCRdb kept. Clones are partly lost; checked studies trace under half to an unresolved V gene and leave the rest unexplained. Here the sample has about 220,000 clones; more than 65% occur a single time. In total, the top ten clones hold approximately 3% of the sample. The sequencing sample was made of peripheral blood. The receptors here all came from a woman aged 25-40 years who had recovered from COVID-19.

V and J are TRBV5-1 and TRBJ2-3; TRBD2 matches at 7 bases. CDR1 and CDR2 (germline): SGHRS, YFSETQ. The CDR3 is made up of 14 amino acids. The J segment lost 5 bases and the V segment lost 3 bases, leaving 6 bases of the junction unmatched. This CDR3 reads CASSSRLAGDTQYF. The CDR3, as DNA: TGCGCCAGCAGCTCACGACTAGCAGGAGATACGCAGTATTTT.

The gene calls are TRBV7-3 and TRBJ2-3; 12 bases match TRBD2. This CDR3 is built from 15 residues. Trimming removed 5 bases from V and 6 bases from J; junction bases left unmatched: 6. From germline, CDR1 is SGHTA and CDR2 FQGTGA. CDR3 nucleotides: TGTGCCAGCAGCCACGGACTAGCGGGACTGGATACGCAGTATTTT. The encoded protein is CASSHGLAGLDTQYF.

The V gene is TRBV19, the J gene TRBJ2-2; 7 bases fit TRBD1. This CDR3 region has 13 residues. Germline V gene sequence: CDR1 LNHDA, CDR2 SQIVND (reference sequence). Trimming removed 5 bases from V and 7 bases from J; junction bases left unmatched: 4. The CDR3 nucleotides are TGTGCCAGTAGTGTACAGGGGATCGGGGAGCTGTTTTTT. Translated: CASSVQGIGELFF.

This clone occurred once. The chain has TRBV5-1 and TRBJ1-1; 12 nucleotides match TRBD1. The CDR3 extends over 16 amino acids. Trimming cost V 3 bases and J 5 bases; bases outside gene matches: 8. Germline-derived CDR1 and CDR2 are SGHRS and YFSETQ. The CDR3 sequence is CASSYRDRGLGTEAFF. CDR3 DNA sequence: TGCGCCAGCAGCTACCGGGACAGGGGGCTGGGGACTGAAGCTTTCTTT.

V gene TRBV9 combines with J gene TRBJ2-3, with D possibly matching TRBD1 (6 bases). V gave up 4 bases and J gave up 2 bases, with 14 bases separating them. Germline V CDR1 and CDR2: SGDLS, YYNGEE. CDR3 length: 15 amino acids. The CDR3 sequence: CASSLNQGPTDTQYF. Written as DNA, the CDR3 is TGTGCCAGCAGCCTGAACCAGGGGCCCACAGATACGCAGTATTTT. Supplemented by reference TRBV9 and TRBJ2-3, the full variable domain reads DSGVTQTPKHLITATGQRVTLRCSPRSGDLSVYWYQQSLDQGLQFLIQYYNGEERAKGNILERFSAQQFPDLHSELNLSSLELGDSALYFCASSLNQGPTDTQYFGPGTRLTVL.

This clone was seen once. This sequence joins TRBV7-2 and TRBJ2-7; D uncertain. This CDR3 is 13 amino acids long. Germline CDR1 reads SGHTA; CDR2 reads FQGNSA. V gave up 1 base and J gave up 3 bases, with 7 bases separating them. CDR3 DNA: TGTGCCAGCAGCTTAGTTAGCCTCTACGAGCAGTACTTC. Protein sequence: CASSLVSLYEQYF.

The V gene is TRBV11-2, the J gene TRBJ2-7; the match to TRBD2 covers 8 bases. CDR1 and CDR2 (germline): SGHAT, FQNNGV. This CDR3 is 17 amino acids long. With 6 bases clipped from V and 2 bases from J, the junction kept 15 bases outside the gene matches. The CDR3 DNA reads TGTGCCAGCAGTTTACGTATCCGGGGGGGCAAGACCTACGAGCAGTACTTC. Translating gives CASSLRIRGGKTYEQYF.

This sequence joins TRBV29-1 and TRBJ1-4; D is possibly TRBD1 (5 bases). This CDR3 has 13 residues. Trimming took off 3 bases at V and 4 bases at J, with 9 bases between the two ends. CDR1 and CDR2 from the germline V gene are SQVTM and ANQGSEA. CDR3 protein: CSVDTGLNEKLFF. The CDR3 DNA sequence: TGCAGCGTTGATACAGGCCTTAATGAAAAACTGTTTTTT.

V and J are TRBV18 and TRBJ1-3; no clear D gene. The CDR3 extends over 15 amino acids. Germline CDR1 KGHSH, CDR2 LQKENI. V lost 3 bases to trimming and J lost 0 bases, with 9 bases between them. The CDR3, as DNA: TGTGCCAGCTCACCGGCACAGAGCTCTGGAAACACCATATATTTT. Its translation is CASSPAQSSGNTIYF. Full variable domain (missing parts from reference TRBV18 and TRBJ1-3): NAGVMQNPRHLVRRRGQEARLRCSPMKGHSHVYWYRQLPEEGLKFMVYLQKENIIDESGMPKERFSAEFPKEGPSILRIQQVVRGDSAAYFCASSPAQSSGNTIYFGEGSWLTVV.